One and the same sample provided the 3 T cell receptor beta chains below, sequenced in a study of blood T cell repertoires in COVID-19. The repertoire was sequenced with immunoSEQ multiplex PCR; TCRdb's copy has only in-frame clones and lacks some. The table lists around 260,000 clones, roughly 90% of them singletons, with more than 0.55% in the top ten. Sequenced input: peripheral blood. Receptors originate from a human donor in a cohort sampled during active COVID-19.

CDR3 DNA sequence: TGTGCCAGCAGTGCAGTTTGGGGCAGTCCTAACTATGGCTACACCTTC. Amino acid sequence: CASSAVWGSPNYGYTF. This sequence joins TRBV6-1 and TRBJ1-2; D may be TRBD1 (5 bases). CDR3 length equals 16 residues. Trimming removed 4 bases from V and 0 bases from J, with 15 bases in between. Looked up from germline, CDR1 is MNHNS and CDR2 is SASEGT.

The V and J genes are TRBV9 and TRBJ2-7, with D possibly being TRBD2 (5 bases). The CDR3 contains 15 residues. In germline, CDR1 is SGDLS, CDR2 YYNGEE. Between the trimmed V and J ends, which lost 0 bases and 2 bases, there was a span of 12 bases. The DNA for the CDR3 is TGTGCCAGCAGCGTAGGGGGTAGCGCTACCTACGAGCAGTACTTC. Translating it yields CASSVGGSATYEQYF.

In this sample, this clone turned up once. The J gene is TRBJ1-1, the V gene TRBV7-3; TRBD1 aligns across 7 bases. The CDR3 spans 17 residues. Per the germline V gene, CDR1 is SGHTA and CDR2 is FQGTGA. Trimming at V came to 1 base and at J to 1 base, leaving 9 bases not matched to a gene. CDR3 in amino acids: CASSLNGQVKGNTEAFF. The CDR3 DNA reads as TGTGCCAGCAGCTTAAATGGACAGGTGAAGGGGAACACTGAAGCTTTCTTT.